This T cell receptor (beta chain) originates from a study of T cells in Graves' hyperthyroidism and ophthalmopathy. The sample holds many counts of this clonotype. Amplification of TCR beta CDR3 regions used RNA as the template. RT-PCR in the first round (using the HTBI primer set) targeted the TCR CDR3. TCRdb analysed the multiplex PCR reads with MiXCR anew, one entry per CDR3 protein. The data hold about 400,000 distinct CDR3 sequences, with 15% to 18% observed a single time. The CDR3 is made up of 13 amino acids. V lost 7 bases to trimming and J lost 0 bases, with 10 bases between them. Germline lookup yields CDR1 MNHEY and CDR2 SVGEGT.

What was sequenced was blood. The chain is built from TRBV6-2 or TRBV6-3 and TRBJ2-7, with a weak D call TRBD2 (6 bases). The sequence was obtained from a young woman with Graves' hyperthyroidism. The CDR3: CASTWDFSYEQYF. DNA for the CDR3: TGTGCCAGCACTTGGGACTTCTCCTACGAGCAGTACTTC.